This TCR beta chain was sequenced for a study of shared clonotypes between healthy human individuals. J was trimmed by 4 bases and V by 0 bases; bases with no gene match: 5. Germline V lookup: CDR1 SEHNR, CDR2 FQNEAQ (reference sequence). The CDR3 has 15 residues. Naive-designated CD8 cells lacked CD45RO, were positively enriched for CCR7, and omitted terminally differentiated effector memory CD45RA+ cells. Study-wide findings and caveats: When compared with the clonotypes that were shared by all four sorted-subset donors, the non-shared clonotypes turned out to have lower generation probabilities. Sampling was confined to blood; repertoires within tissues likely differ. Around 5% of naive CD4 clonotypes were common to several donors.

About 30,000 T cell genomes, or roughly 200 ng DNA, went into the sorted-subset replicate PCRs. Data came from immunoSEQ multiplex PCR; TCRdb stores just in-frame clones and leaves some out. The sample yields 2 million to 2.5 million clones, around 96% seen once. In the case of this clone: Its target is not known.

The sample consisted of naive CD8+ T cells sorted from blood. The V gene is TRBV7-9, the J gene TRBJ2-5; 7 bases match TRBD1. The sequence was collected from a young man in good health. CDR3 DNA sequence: TGTGCCAGCAGCTTAGCGCTAGGGGGCCCAGAGACCCAGTACTTC. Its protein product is CASSLALGGPETQYF.